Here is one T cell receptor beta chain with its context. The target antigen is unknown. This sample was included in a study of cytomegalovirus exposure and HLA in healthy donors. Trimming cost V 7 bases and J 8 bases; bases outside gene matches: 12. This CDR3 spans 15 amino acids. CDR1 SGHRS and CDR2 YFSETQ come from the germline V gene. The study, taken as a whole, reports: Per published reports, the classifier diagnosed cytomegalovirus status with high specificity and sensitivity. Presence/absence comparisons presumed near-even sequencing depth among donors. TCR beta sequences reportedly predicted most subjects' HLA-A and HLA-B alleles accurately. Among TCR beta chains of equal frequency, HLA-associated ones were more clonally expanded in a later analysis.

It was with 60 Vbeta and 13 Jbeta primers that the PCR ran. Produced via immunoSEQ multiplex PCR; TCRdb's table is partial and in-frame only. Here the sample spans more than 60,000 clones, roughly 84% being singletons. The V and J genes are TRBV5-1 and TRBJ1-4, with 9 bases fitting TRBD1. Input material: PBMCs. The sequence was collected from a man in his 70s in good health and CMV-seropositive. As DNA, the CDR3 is TGCGCCAGCGGACCATCAGGACAGGGGAGCGAAAAACTGTTTTTT. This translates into CASGPSGQGSEKLFF.